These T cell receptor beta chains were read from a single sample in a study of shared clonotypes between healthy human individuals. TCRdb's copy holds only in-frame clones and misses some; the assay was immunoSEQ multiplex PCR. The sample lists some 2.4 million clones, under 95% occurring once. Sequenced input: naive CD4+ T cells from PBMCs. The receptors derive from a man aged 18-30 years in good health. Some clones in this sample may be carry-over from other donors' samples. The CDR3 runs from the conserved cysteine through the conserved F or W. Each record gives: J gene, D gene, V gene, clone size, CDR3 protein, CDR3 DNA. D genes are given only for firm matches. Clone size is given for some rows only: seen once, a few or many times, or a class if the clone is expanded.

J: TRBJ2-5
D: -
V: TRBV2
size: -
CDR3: CASRLQPPGETQYF
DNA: TGTGCCAGCAGACTACAGCCTCCCGGGGAGACCCAGTACTTC

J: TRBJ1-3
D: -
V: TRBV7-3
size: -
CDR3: CASSLSGGLSGNTIYF
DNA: TGTGCCAGCAGCTTATCTGGCGGGCTCTCTGGAAACACCATATATTTT

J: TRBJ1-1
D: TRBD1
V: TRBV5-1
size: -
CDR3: CASRAGQVLMNTEAFF
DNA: TGCGCCAGCAGAGCGGGACAGGTCCTAATGAACACTGAAGCTTTCTTT

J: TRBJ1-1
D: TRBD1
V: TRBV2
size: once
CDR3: CASSEQTGTVTEAFF
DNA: TGTGCCAGCAGTGAACAGACAGGGACGGTCACTGAAGCTTTCTTT

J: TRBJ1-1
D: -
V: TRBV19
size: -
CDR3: CASSRRYTEAFF
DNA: TGTGCCAGTAGTAGAAGGTACACTGAAGCTTTCTTT

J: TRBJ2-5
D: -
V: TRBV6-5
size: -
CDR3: CASSRSGPNKETQYF
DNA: TGTGCCAGCAGTCGCTCGGGGCCGAATAAAGAGACCCAGTACTTC

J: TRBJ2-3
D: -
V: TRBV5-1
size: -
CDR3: CASSRGSTDTQYF
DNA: TGCGCCAGCAGCCGGGGTTCCACAGATACGCAGTATTTT

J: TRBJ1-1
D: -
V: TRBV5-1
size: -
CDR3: CASSLGWAGNTEAFF
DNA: TGCGCCAGCAGCCTCGGGTGGGCAGGGAACACTGAAGCTTTCTTT

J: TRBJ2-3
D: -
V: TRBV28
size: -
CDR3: CASGGTTDTQYF
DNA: TGTGCCAGCGGCGGGACTACAGATACGCAGTATTTT

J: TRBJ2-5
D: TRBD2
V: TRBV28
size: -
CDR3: CASSLTSGRGKVETQYF
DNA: TGTGCCAGCAGCTTAACTAGCGGGAGGGGTAAGGTAGAGACCCAGTACTTC

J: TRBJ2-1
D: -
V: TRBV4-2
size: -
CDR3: CASSQDRGGYNEQFF
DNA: TGTGCCAGCAGCCAAGATCGAGGAGGGTACAATGAGCAGTTCTTC

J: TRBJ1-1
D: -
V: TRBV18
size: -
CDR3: CASSPAAGGTEAFF
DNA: TGTGCCAGCTCACCCGCTGCGGGGGGCACTGAAGCTTTCTTT

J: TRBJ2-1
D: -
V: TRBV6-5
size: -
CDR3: CASSGTGGPYNEQFF
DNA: TGTGCCAGCAGTGGGACCGGGGGGCCCTACAATGAGCAGTTCTTC

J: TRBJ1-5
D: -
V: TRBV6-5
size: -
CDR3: CASSQTMYGNQPQHF
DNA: TGTGCCAGCAGTCAGACAATGTATGGCAATCAGCCCCAGCATTTT

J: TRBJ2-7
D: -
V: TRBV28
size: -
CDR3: CASRAGPLLSYEQYF
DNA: TGTGCCAGCAGGGCCGGGCCCCTCCTCTCCTACGAGCAGTACTTC

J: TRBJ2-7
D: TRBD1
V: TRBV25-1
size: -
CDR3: CASRPGQGRYEQYF
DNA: TGTGCCAGCAGGCCCGGACAGGGGAGGTACGAGCAGTACTTC

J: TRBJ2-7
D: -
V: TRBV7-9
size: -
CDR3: CASSFLGDHEQYF
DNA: TGTGCCAGCAGCTTTTTGGGGGACCACGAGCAGTACTTC

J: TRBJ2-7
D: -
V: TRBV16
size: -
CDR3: CASSHSGLGEYEQYF
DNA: TGTGCCAGCAGCCATTCAGGTTTAGGGGAATACGAGCAGTACTTC

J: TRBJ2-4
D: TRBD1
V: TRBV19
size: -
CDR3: CASSILTGALAKNIQYF
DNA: TGTGCCAGTAGTATTCTGACAGGGGCCCTAGCCAAAAACATTCAGTACTTC

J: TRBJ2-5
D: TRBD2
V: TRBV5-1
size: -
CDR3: CASSYRLAGVGETQYF
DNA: TGCGCCAGCAGCTATAGGCTAGCGGGAGTTGGAGAGACCCAGTACTTC

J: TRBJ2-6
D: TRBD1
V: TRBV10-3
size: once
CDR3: CAISVGQGAPGANVLTF
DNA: TGTGCCATCAGTGTTGGACAGGGGGCGCCTGGGGCCAACGTCCTGACTTTC

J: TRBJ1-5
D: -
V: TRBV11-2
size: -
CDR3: CASSLADSPQHF
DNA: TGTGCCAGCAGCTTAGCGGATTCGCCCCAGCATTTT

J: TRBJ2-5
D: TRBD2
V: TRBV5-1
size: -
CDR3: CASSLIAGVGSETQYF
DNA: TGCGCCAGCAGCTTGATTGCGGGAGTCGGCTCAGAGACCCAGTACTTC

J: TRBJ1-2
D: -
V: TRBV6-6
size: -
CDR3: CASSVGAGTSRGYTF
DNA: TGTGCCAGCAGCGTGGGGGCGGGGACTTCCCGGGGCTACACCTTC

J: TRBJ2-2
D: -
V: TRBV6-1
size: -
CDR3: CARGQVGGELFF
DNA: TGTGCCCGGGGGCAGGTGGGCGGGGAGCTGTTTTTT

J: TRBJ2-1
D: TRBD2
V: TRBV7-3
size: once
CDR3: CASSLTPLSGSYEQFF
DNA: TGTGCCAGCAGCTTAACCCCCCTTAGCGGGAGTTATGAGCAGTTCTTC

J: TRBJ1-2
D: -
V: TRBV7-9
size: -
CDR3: CASSIEDGNYGYTF
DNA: TGTGCCAGCAGCATCGAAGACGGGAACTATGGCTACACCTTC

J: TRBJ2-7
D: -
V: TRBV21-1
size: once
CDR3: CASSKGFWGF
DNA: TGTGCCAGCAGCAAAGGGTTCTGGGGATTC

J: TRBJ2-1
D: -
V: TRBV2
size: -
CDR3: CASTTAGAYNEQFF
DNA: TGTGCCAGCACCACCGCAGGAGCTTACAATGAGCAGTTCTTC

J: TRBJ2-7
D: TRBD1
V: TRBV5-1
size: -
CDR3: CASSLTGVAVYEQYF
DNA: TGCGCCAGCAGCTTAACAGGGGTGGCCGTCTACGAGCAGTACTTC

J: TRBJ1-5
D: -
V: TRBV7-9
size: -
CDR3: CASSLFQGHNQPQHF
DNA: TGTGCCAGCAGCTTATTCCAGGGCCACAATCAGCCCCAGCATTTT

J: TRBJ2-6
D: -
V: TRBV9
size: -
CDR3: CASSSISGANVLTF
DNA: TGTGCCAGCAGCTCTATCTCTGGGGCCAACGTCCTGACTTTC

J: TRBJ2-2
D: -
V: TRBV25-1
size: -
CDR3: CASSKPAERAGELFF
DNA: TGTGCCAGCAGTAAGCCAGCGGAAAGAGCCGGGGAGCTGTTTTTT

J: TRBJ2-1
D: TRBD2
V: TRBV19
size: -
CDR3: CASSQTSGLYNEQFF
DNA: TGTGCCAGTAGCCAGACTAGCGGACTTTACAATGAGCAGTTCTTC

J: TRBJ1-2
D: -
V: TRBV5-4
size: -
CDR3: CASSPPGGPYGYTF
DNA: TGTGCCAGCAGCCCCCCGGGAGGACCCTATGGCTACACCTTC

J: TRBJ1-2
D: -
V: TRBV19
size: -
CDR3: CASSMVLGATYGYTF
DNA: TGTGCCAGTAGTATGGTTTTGGGGGCAACCTATGGCTACACCTTC

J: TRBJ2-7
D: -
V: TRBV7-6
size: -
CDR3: CASSSLFSYEQYF
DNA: TGTGCCAGCAGCTCGTTATTCTCCTACGAGCAGTACTTC

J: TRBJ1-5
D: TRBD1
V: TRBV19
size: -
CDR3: CASTLLPGTGAVYSNQPQHF
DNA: TGTGCCAGTACTCTACTTCCCGGGACAGGGGCCGTCTATAGCAATCAGCCCCAGCATTTT

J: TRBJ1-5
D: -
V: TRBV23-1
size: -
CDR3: CASSPTPTGDNQPQHF
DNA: TGCGCCAGCAGTCCAACCCCAACAGGAGATAATCAGCCCCAGCATTTT

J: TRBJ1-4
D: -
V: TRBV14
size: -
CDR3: CASSPLHDLETNEKLFF
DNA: TGTGCCAGCAGCCCACTACACGATCTGGAAACTAATGAAAAACTGTTTTTT

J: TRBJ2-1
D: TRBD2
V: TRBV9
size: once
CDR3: CASSVGGLAGWGEQFF
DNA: TGTGCCAGCAGCGTAGGAGGACTAGCGGGGTGGGGGGAGCAGTTCTTC

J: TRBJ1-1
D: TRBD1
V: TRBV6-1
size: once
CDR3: CASRAELQGITEAFF
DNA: TGTGCCAGCAGGGCCGAACTACAGGGGATCACTGAAGCTTTCTTT

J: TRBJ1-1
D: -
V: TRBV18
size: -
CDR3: CASSRTGQTNTEAFF
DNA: TGTGCCAGCTCACGGACTGGACAGACGAACACTGAAGCTTTCTTT

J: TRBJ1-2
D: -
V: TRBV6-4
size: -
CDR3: CASRGTGRYYGYTF
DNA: TGTGCCAGCAGGGGAACCGGAAGGTACTATGGCTACACCTTC

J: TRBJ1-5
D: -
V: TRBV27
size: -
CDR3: CASSAAGGHQPQHF
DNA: TGTGCCAGCAGTGCCGCGGGGGGTCATCAGCCCCAGCATTTT

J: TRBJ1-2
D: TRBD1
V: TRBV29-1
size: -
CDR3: CSALGDRKGNYTF
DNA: TGCAGCGCCCTTGGGGACAGGAAAGGAAACTACACCTTC

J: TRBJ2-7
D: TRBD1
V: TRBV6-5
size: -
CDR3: CASKRQGEYEQYF
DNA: TGTGCCAGCAAAAGACAGGGGGAGTACGAGCAGTACTTC